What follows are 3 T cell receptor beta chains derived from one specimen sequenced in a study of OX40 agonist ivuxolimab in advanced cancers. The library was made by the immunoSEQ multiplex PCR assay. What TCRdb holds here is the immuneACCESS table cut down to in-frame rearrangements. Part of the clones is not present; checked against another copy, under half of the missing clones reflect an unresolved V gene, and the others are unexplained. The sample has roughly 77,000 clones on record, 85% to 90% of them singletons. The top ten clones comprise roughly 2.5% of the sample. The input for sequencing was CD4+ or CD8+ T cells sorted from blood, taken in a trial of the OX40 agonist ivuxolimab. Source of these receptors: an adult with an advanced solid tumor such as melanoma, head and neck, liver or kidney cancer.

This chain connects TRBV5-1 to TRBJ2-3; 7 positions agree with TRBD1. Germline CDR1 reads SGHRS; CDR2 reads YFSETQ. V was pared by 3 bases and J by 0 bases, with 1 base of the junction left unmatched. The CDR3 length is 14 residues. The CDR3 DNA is TGCGCCAGCAGCTGGGACAGAAGCACAGATACGCAGTATTTT. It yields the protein CASSWDRSTDTQYF.

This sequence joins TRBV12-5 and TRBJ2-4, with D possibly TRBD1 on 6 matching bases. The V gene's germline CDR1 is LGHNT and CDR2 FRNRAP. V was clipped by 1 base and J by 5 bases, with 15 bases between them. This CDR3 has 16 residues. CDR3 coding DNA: TGTGCTAGTGGTTTGGGGGTACGGGACACAGAAAACATTCAGTACTTC. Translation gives CASGLGVRDTENIQYF. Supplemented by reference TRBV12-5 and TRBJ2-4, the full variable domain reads DARVTQTPRHKVTEMGQEVTMRCQPILGHNTVFWYRQTMMQGLELLAYFRNRAPLDDSGMPKDRFSAEMPDATLATLKIQPSEPRDSAVYFCASGLGVRDTENIQYFGAGTRLSVL.

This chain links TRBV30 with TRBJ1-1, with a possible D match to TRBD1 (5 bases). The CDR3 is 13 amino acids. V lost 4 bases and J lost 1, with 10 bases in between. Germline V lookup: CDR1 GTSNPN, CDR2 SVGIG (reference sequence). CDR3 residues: CAWTAGENTEAFF. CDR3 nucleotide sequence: TGTGCCTGGACTGCGGGGGAGAACACTGAAGCTTTCTTT.